The clone carrying this T cell receptor beta chain was found many times. Antigen unknown. The data originate from a study of response to subunit inactivated influenza vaccine. Study results and limitations: Each seasonal influenza vaccination recruits few new T cells, the authors suggested.

One entry per CDR3 protein, called by TCRdb with MiXCR from the RT-PCR reads. This sample has under 500,000 distinct CDR3 sequences, with over 9.5% found just once. V lost 3 bases to trimming and J lost 5 bases, with 20 bases between them. The CDR3 is 17 residues long. Per the germline V gene, CDR1 is SEHNR and CDR2 is FQNEAQ (reference sequence). The clonotype was recovered from a man in his fifties or sixties who received an inactivated influenza vaccine. The starting material was PBMCs from blood, obtained roughly 47 days after vaccination. V is TRBV7-9 and J is TRBJ2-1; TRBD2 is a possible D gene (5 bases). The CDR3 here is CASSLSLTRPRDNEQFF. DNA for the CDR3: TGTGCCAGCAGCTTGTCCCTTACTAGACCGAGGGACAATGAGCAGTTCTTC.